In its sample, the clone carrying this T cell receptor beta chain was seen a few times. Thyroid surgery was preceded by no treatment in any patient. Using MiXCR, TCRdb re-called clones from the PCR reads. Counted here are around 52,000 clones, 25% to 30% occurring once; the ten biggest clones make up 15%. This specimen comes from a study of metastatic and nonmetastatic thyroid tumors. About the research overall: Samples came from malignant and benign thyroid patients, and repertoires were compared across blood and tumor or nodule tissue.

Deletions cut 7 bases from V and 3 bases from J, with 10 bases between. From germline, CDR1 is MNHEY and CDR2 SMNVEV (reference sequence). This CDR3 region has 12 residues. The gene calls are TRBV27 and TRBJ2-7, with TRBD1 as a possible D gene (5 bases). The specimen was blood. The receptor was derived from a female donor with papillary thyroid cancer or a benign thyroid nodule (not recorded which). Some clones in this sample may be carry-over from other donors' samples. CDR3: CASIGEGYEQYF. The CDR3 nucleotides read TGTGCCAGCATAGGGGAAGGCTACGAGCAGTACTTC.